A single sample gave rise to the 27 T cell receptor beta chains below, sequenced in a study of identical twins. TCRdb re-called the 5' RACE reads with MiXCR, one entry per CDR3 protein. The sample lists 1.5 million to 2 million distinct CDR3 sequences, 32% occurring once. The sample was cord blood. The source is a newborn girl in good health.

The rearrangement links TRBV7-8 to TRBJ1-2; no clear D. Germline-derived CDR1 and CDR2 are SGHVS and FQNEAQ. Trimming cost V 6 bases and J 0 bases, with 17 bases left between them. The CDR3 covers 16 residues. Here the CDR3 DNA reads TGTGCCAGCAGATCCGGCCGGTGGTTGTCTAACTATGGCTACACCTTC. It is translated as CASRSGRWLSNYGYTF.

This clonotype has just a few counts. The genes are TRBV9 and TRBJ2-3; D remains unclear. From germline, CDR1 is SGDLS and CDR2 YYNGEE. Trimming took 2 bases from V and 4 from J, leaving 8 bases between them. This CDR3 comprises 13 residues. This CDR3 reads CASSVDLPDTQYF. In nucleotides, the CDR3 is TGTGCCAGCAGCGTGGATCTACCAGATACGCAGTATTTT.

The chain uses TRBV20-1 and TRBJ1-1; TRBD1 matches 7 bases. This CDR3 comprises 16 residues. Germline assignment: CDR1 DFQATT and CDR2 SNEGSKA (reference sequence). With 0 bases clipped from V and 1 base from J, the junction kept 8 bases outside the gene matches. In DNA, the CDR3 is TGCAGTGCTAGAGATGCCCGACAGGGAGGGAACACTGAAGCTTTCTTT. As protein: CSARDARQGGNTEAFF.

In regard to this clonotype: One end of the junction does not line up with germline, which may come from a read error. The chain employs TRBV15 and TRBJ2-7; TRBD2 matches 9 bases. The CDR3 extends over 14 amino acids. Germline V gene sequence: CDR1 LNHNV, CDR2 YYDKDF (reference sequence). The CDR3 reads CATRRAGGAYEQYF. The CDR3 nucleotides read TGTGCCACCAGAAGAGCGGGGGGCGCCTACGAGCAGTACTTC.

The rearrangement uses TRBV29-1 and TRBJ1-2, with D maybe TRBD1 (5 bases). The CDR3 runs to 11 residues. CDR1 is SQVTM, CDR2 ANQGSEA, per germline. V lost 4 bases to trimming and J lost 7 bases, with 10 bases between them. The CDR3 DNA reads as TGCAGCGTTGGAGATGGGGGTGGCTACACCTTC. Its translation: CSVGDGGGYTF.

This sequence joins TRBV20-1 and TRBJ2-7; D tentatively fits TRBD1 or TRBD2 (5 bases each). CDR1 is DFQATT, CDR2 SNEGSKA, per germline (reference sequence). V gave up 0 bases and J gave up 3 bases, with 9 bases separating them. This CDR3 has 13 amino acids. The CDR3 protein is CSARDRGDYEQYF. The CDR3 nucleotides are TGCAGTGCTAGAGATAGAGGGGACTACGAGCAGTACTTC.

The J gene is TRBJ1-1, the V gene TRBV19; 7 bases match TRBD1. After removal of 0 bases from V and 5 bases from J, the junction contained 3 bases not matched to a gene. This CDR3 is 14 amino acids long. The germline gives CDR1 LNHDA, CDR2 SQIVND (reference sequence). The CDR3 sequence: CASSIETGSTEAFF. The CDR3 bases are TGTGCCAGTAGTATAGAGACAGGGAGTACTGAAGCTTTCTTT.

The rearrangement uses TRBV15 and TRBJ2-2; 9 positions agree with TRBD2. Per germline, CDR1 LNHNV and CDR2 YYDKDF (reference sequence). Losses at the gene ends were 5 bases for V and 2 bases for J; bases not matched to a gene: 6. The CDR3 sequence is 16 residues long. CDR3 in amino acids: CATSPGLALNTGELFF. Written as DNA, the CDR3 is TGTGCCACCAGCCCCGGACTAGCGCTCAACACCGGGGAGCTGTTTTTT.

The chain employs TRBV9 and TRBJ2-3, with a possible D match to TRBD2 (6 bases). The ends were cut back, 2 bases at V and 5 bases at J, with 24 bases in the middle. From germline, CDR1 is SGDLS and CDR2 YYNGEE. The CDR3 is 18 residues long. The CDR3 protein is CASSVSRPLGGVGDTQYF. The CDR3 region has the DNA TGTGCCAGCAGCGTTTCTCGTCCCCTAGGAGGGGTGGGAGATACGCAGTATTTT.

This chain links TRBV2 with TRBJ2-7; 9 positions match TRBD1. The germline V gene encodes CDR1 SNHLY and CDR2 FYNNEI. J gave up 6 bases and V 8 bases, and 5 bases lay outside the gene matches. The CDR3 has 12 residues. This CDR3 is CASRDRAAEQYF. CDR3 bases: TGTGCCAGCCGGGACAGGGCTGCCGAGCAGTACTTC.

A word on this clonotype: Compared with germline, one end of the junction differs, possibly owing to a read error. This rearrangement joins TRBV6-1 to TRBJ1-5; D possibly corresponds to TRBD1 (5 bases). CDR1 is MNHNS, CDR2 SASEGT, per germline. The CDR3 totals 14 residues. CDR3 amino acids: CASSSGDSSQPQHF. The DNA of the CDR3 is TGTGCCAGCAGTTCGGGGGATAGCAGTCAGCCCCAGCATTTT.

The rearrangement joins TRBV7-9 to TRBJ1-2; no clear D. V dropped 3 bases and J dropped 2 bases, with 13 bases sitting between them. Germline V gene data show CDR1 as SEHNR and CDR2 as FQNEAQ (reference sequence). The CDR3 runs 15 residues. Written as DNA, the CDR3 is TGTGCCAGCAGCTTGAGTAGGGTGATGAACTATGGCTACACCTTC. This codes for CASSLSRVMNYGYTF.

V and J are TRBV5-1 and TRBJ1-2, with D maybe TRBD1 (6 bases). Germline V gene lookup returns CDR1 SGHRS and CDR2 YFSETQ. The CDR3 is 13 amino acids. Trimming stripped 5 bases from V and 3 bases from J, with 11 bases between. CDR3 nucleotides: TGCGCCAGCAGGAACAGGGACTACTATGGCTACACCTTC. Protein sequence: CASRNRDYYGYTF.

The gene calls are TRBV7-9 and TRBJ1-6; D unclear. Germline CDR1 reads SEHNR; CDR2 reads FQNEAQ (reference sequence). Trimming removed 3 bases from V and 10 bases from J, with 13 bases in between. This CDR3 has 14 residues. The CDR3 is CASSFSGEGSPLHF. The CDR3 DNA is TGTGCCAGCAGCTTTTCTGGGGAAGGGTCACCCCTCCACTTT.

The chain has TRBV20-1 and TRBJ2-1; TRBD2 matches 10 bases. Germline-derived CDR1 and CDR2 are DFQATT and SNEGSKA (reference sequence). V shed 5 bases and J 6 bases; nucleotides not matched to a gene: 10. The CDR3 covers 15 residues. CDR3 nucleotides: TGCAGTGCTTTGACGGGGCCTAGCGGGAGCAATGAGCAGTTCTTC. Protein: CSALTGPSGSNEQFF.

Written as DNA, the CDR3 is TGTGCCAGCAGCACGAGAGGACAGACTAGCTATGGCTACACCTTC. Protein: CASSTRGQTSYGYTF. The chain is built from TRBV7-8 and TRBJ1-2, with D possibly being TRBD1 (6 bases). CDR1 and CDR2 from the germline V gene are SGHVS and FQNEAQ. This CDR3 spans 15 amino acids. V lost 5 bases, J lost 4 bases, and 17 bases lay in between.

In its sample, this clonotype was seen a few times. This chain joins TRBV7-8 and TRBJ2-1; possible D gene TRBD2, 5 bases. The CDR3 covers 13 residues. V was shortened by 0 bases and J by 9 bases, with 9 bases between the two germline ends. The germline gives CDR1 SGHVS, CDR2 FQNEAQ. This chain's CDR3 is CASSLASSGEQFF. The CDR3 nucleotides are TGTGCCAGCAGCTTAGCTAGCAGCGGTGAGCAGTTCTTC.

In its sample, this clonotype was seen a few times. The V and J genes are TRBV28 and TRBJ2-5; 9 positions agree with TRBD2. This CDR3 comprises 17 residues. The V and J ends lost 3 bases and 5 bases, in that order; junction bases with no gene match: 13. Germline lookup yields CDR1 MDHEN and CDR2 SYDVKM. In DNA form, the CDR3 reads TGTGCCAGCAGTTTCCCTCCTAGCGGGACTGCTAGGGAGACCCAGTACTTC. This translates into CASSFPPSGTARETQYF.

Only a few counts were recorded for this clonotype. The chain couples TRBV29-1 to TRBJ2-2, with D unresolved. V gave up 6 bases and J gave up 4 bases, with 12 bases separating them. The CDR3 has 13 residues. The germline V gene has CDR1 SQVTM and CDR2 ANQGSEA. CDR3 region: CSVKKRPTGELFF. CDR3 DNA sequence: TGCAGCGTCAAAAAACGACCCACCGGGGAGCTGTTTTTT.

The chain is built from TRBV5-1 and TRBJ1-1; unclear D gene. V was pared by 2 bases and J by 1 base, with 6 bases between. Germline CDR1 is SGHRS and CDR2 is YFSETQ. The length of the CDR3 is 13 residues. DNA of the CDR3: TGCGCCAGCAGCTTTGTGCCGAACACTGAAGCTTTCTTT. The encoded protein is CASSFVPNTEAFF. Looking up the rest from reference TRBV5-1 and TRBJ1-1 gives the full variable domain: KAGVTQTPRYLIKTRGQQVTLSCSPISGHRSVSWYQQTPGQGLQFLFEYFSETQRNKGNFPGRFSGRQFSNSRSEMNVSTLELGDSALYLCASSFVPNTEAFFGQGTRLTVV.

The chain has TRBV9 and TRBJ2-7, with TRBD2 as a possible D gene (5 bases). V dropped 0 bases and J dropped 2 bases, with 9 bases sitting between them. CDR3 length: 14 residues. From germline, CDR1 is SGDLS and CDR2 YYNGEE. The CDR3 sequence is CASSVELGTYEQYF. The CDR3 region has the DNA TGTGCCAGCAGCGTAGAACTAGGAACCTACGAGCAGTACTTC. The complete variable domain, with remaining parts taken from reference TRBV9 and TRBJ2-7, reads DSGVTQTPKHLITATGQRVTLRCSPRSGDLSVYWYQQSLDQGLQFLIQYYNGEERAKGNILERFSAQQFPDLHSELNLSSLELGDSALYFCASSVELGTYEQYFGPGTRLTVT.

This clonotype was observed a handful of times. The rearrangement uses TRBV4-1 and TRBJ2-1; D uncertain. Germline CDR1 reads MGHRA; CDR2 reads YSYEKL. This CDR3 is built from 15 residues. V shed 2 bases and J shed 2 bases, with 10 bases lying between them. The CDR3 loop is CASSQRVLPYNEQFF. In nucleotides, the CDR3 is TGCGCCAGCAGCCAAAGAGTCCTACCCTACAATGAGCAGTTCTTC.

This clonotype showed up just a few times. The CDR3 DNA reads TGTGCCAGTAAAATGGGGACTAGCGGAGTAAATGAGCAGTTCTTC. This codes for CASKMGTSGVNEQFF. The V and J genes are TRBV27 and TRBJ2-1; TRBD2 matches 11 bases. Unmatched junction bases numbered 11, after V lost 9 bases and J lost 7 bases. This CDR3 has 15 residues. Germline V gives CDR1 MNHEY, CDR2 SMNVEV (reference sequence).

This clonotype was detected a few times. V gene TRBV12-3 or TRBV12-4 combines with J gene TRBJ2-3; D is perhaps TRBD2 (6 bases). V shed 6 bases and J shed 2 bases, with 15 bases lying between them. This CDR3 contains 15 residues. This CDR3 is CASRRGLLFTDTQYF. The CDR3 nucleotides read TGTGCCAGCAGACGAGGACTACTCTTCACAGATACGCAGTATTTT.

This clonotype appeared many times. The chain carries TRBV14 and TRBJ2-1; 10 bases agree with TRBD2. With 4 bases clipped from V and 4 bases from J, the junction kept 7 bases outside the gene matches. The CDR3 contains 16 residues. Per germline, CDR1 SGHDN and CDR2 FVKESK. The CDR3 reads CASSPLTSGLYNEQFF. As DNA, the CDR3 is TGTGCCAGCAGCCCCTTGACTAGCGGGTTGTACAATGAGCAGTTCTTC.

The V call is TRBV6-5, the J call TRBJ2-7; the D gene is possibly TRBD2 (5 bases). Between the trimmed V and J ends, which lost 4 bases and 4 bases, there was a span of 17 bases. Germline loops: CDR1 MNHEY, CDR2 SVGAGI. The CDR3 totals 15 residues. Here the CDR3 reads CASSSATGGHYEQYF. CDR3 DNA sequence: TGTGCCAGCAGTTCAGCGACCGGAGGTCATTACGAGCAGTACTTC.

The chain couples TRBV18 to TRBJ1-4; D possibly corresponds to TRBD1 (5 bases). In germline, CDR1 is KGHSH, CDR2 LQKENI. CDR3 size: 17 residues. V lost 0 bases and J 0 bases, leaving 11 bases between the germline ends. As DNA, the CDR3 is TGTGCCAGCTCACCACCGGGAGTCAGGGCAACTAATGAAAAACTGTTTTTT. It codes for CASSPPGVRATNEKLFF.